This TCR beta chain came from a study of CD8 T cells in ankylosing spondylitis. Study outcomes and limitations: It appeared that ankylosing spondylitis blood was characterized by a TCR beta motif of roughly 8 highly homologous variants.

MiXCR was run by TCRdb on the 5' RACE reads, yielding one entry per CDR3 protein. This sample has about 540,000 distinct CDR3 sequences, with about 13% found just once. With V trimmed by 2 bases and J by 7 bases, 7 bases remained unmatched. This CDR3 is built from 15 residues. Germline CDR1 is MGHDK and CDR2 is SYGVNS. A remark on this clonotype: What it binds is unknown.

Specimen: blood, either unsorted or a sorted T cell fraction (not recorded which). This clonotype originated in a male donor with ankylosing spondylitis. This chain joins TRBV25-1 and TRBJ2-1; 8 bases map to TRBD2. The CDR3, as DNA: TGTGCCAGCAGTGAAGCGGGAGGAGTTGGTAATGAGCAGTTCTTC. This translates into CASSEAGGVGNEQFF. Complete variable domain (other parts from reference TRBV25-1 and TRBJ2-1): EADIYQTPRYLVIGTGKKITLECSQTMGHDKMYWYQQDPGMELHLIHYSYGVNSTEKGDLSSESTVSRIRTEHFPLTLESARPSHTSQYLCASSEAGGVGNEQFFGPGTRLTVL.